This T cell receptor beta chain was sequenced during a study of response to subunit inactivated influenza vaccine. The table lists this clonotype with a few counts. Antigen unknown. This CDR3 region has 17 residues. V was shortened by 6 bases and J by 3 bases, with 23 bases between the two germline ends. Germline V CDR1 and CDR2: SEHNR, FQNEAQ (reference sequence). Each CDR3 protein gets one entry after TCRdb re-called the RT-PCR reads with MiXCR. The table lists 550,000 to 600,000 distinct CDR3 sequences, 12% of them singletons. Study-level results: T cells newly recruited by each seasonal influenza vaccination are few, the authors suggested.

This sequence joins TRBV7-9 and TRBJ2-5; D possibly matches TRBD1 or TRBD2 (6 bases each). Specimen: PBMCs from blood, collected on the day of vaccination. The sequence was collected from a man aged 50 or older who received an inactivated influenza vaccine. Here the CDR3 reads CASRWGARGNRKETQYF. Here the CDR3 DNA reads TGTGCCAGCAGGTGGGGGGCGAGGGGGAATCGGAAAGAGACCCAGTACTTC.